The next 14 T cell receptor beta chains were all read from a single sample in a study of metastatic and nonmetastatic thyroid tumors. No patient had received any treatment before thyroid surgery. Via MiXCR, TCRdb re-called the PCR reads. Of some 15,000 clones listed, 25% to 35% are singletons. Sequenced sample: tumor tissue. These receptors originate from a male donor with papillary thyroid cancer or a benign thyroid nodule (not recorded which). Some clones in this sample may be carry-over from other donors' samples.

CDR3 region: CASRRDRANTEAFF. The CDR3 coding sequence is TGCGCCAGCAGGAGGGACAGGGCGAACACTGAAGCTTTCTTT. The rearrangement joins TRBV5-1 to TRBJ1-1, with 9 bases aligning to TRBD1. The CDR3 spans 14 residues. Per the germline V gene, CDR1 is SGHRS and CDR2 is YFSETQ. The V segment lost 5 bases and the J segment 1 base; nucleotides outside the gene matches: 3. The full variable domain, with the rest looked up from reference TRBV5-1 and TRBJ1-1, is KAGVTQTPRYLIKTRGQQVTLSCSPISGHRSVSWYQQTPGQGLQFLFEYFSETQRNKGNFPGRFSGRQFSNSRSEMNVSTLELGDSALYLCASRRDRANTEAFFGQGTRLTVV.

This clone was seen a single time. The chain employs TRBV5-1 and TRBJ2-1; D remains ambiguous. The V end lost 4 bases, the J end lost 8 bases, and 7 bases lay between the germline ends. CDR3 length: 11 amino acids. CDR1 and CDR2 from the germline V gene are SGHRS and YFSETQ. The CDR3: CASSRLDEQFF. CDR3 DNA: TGCGCCAGCAGCAGGCTTGATGAGCAGTTCTTC.

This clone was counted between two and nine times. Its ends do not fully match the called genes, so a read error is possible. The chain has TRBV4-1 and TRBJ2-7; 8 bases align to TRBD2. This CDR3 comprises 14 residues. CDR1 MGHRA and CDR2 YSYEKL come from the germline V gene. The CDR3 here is CASSPGLVSYEHCF. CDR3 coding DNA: TGCGCCAGCAGCCCGGGACTAGTGTCCTACGAGCATTGCTTC.

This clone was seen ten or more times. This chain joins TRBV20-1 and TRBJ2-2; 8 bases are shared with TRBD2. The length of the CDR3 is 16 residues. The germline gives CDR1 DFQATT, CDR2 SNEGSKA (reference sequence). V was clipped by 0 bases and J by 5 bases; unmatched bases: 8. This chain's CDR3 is CSARETGTSRTGELFF. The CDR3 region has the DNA TGCAGTGCTAGAGAAACCGGGACTAGTCGAACCGGGGAGCTGTTTTTT.

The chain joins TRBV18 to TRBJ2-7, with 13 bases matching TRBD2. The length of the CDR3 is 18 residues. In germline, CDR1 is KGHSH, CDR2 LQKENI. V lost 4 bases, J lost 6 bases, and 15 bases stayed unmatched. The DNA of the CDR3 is TGTGCCAGCTCACTCAAAGGGGGGTCGGGACTAGCGGGGTTCGAGCAGTACTTC. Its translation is CASSLKGGSGLAGFEQYF.

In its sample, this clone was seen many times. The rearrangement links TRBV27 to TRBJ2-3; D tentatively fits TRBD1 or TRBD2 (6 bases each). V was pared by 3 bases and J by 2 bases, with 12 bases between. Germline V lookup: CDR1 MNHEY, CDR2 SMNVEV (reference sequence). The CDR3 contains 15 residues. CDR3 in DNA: TGTGCCAGCAGTTTCGGGGGCTATTCCACAGATACGCAGTATTTT. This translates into CASSFGGYSTDTQYF.

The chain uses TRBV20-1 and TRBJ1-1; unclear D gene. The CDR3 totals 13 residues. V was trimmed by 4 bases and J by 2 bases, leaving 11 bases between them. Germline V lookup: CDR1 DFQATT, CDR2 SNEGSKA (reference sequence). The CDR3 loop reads CSANTRRNTEAFF. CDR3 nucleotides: TGCAGTGCTAATACAAGACGTAACACTGAAGCTTTCTTT.

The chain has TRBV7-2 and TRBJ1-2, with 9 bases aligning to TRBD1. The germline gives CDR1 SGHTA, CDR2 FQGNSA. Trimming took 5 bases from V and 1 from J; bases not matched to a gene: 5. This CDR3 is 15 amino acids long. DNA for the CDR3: TGTGCCAGCAGCACCCGGACAGGGGATAACTATGGCTACACCTTC. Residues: CASSTRTGDNYGYTF.

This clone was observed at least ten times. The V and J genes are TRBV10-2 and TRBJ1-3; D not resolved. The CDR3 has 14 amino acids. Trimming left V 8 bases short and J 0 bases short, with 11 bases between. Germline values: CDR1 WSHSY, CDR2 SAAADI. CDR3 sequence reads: CASFNGSSGNTIYF. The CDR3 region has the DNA TGCGCCAGCTTCAACGGCAGCTCTGGAAACACCATATATTTT.

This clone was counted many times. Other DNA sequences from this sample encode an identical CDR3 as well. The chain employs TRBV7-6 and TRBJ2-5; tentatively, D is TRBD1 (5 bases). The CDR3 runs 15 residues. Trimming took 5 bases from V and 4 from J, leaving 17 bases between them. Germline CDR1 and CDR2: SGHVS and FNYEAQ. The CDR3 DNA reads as TGTGCCAGCAGCCCCCGGCAGGGTCAGGGAGAGACCCAGTACTTC. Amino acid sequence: CASSPRQGQGETQYF.

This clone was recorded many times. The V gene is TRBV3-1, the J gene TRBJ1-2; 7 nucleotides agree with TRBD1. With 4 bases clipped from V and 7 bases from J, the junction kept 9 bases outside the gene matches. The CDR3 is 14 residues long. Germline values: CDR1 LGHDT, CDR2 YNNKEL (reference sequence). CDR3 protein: CASSPWEGARGYTF. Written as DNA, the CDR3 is TGTGCCAGCAGCCCCTGGGAGGGGGCGCGTGGCTACACCTTC.

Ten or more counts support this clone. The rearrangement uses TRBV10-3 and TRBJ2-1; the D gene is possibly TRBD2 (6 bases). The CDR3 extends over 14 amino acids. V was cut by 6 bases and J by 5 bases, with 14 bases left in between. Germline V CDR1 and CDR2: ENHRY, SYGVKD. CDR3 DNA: TGTGCCATCAGCGCCCAGCGGGCTAACAATGAGCAGTTCTTC. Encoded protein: CAISAQRANNEQFF.

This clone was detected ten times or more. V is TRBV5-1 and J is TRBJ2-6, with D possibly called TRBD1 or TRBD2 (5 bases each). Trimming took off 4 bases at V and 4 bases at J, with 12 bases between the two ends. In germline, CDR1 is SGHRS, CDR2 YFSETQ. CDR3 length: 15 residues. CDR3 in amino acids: CASSLGALGANVLTF. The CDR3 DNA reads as TGCGCCAGCAGCCTCGGGGCTTTGGGGGCCAACGTCCTGACTTTC.

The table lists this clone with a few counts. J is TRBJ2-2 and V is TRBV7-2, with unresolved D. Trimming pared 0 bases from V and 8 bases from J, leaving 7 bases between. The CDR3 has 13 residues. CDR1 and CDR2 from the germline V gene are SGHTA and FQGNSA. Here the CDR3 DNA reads TGTGCCAGCAGCTTAGCGGTGTTAGGGGAGCTGTTTTTT. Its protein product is CASSLAVLGELFF.